This is a list of T cell receptor beta chains from one sample in a study of HIV-infected children after antiretroviral therapy interruption. In TCRdb, the 3' RACE reads were re-called with MiXCR into one record per CDR3 protein. The data hold 70,000 to 90,000 distinct CDR3 sequences, with about 7.2% observed a single time. This material consisted of CD45RA+ CD4+ T cells from PBMCs, pooled from several time points, taken from a donor given antiretroviral therapy, either interrupted or continuous. The receptors stem from a pool of human donors with HIV. Each CDR3 is given with its conserved first and last residue. Fields, in order: V gene, J gene, CDR3 length, clone size, D gene, CDR3 DNA, CDR3 protein. A D gene is named only where the DNA matches it firmly. Not all rows give a size; the values are once, few, many and, for expanded clones, a class.

TRBV6-6	TRBJ1-1	14	NA	TRBD1	TGTGCCAGCAGGGTGACAGGGAGGAACACTGAAGCTTTCTTT	CASRVTGRNTEAFF
TRBV5-8	TRBJ2-7	14	many	NA	TGTGCCAGCAGCTGGGGGCGGGGCTCCTACGAGCAGTACTTC	CASSWGRGSYEQYF
TRBV19	TRBJ2-7	13	NA	NA	TGTGCCAGTAGTCGGTCCAGCGGCTACGAGCAGTACTTC	CASSRSSGYEQYF
TRBV20-1	TRBJ2-7	16	NA	NA	TGCAGTGCTAGAGACCTCCGGACCAACTCGCGGGAAGAGCAGTACTTC	CSARDLRTNSREEQYF
TRBV5-4	TRBJ2-4	18	many	NA	TGTGCCAGCAGCCCATCCGGGTCGGGATACCTAGCCAAAAACATTCAGTACTTC	CASSPSGSGYLAKNIQYF
TRBV30	TRBJ1-2	14	many	NA	TGTGCCTGGACCAGCCTGGGGGCAGATTACCGCTACACCTTC	CAWTSLGADYRYTF
TRBV5-1	TRBJ2-3	17	many	NA	TGCGCCAGCAGCCGAAGTGGGACTTACGCTAGCACAGATACGCAGTATTTT	CASSRSGTYASTDTQYF
TRBV18	TRBJ1-5	14	many	NA	TGTGCCAGCTCACCACCGACAGGCAATCAGCCCCAGCATTTT	CASSPPTGNQPQHF
TRBV12-3/TRBV12-4	TRBJ1-5	15	NA	NA	TGTGCCAGCAGCCCGGGAGAGCATAGCAATCAGCCCCAGCATTTT	CASSPGEHSNQPQHF
TRBV5-1	TRBJ2-3	14	many	NA	TGCGCCAGCAGCTTGGGGGAGCGCACAGATACGCAGTATTTT	CASSLGERTDTQYF
TRBV11-2	TRBJ1-2	12	many	TRBD1	TGTGCCAGCACCCCGACAGGGCATGGCTACACCTTC	CASTPTGHGYTF
TRBV18	TRBJ1-2	14	many	TRBD1	TGTGCCAGCTCACAAGGACAGGGGGCGTATGGCTACACCTTC	CASSQGQGAYGYTF
TRBV4-2	TRBJ2-3	17	NA	TRBD2	TGTGCCAGCAGCCAAGTGCTAGCGGGAGAGTCGACAGATACGCAGTATTTT	CASSQVLAGESTDTQYF
TRBV6-1	TRBJ2-2	15	few	TRBD1	TGTGCCAGCAGTCCCCCAGGGGGTTTCACCGGGGAGCTGTTTTTT	CASSPPGGFTGELFF
TRBV7-2	TRBJ1-5	15	many	TRBD1	TGTGCCAGCAGCCGGGACAGGGGGAGCAATCAGCCCCAGCATTTT	CASSRDRGSNQPQHF
TRBV18	TRBJ2-7	15	many	TRBD2	TGTGCCAGCTCACCCCGACTAGCGGGAGTTTACGAGCAGTACTTC	CASSPRLAGVYEQYF
TRBV4-1	TRBJ2-1	14	NA	TRBD2	TGCGCCAGCAGCCTCAGAGGTCTAGCGGGGAAGCAGTTCTTC	CASSLRGLAGKQFF
TRBV11-2	TRBJ2-3	19	many	NA	TGTGCCAGCAGCTTAGATGGCGGAGGGGGGAGGCTGGGCACAGATACGCAGTATTTT	CASSLDGGGGRLGTDTQYF
TRBV9	TRBJ1-6	19	many	TRBD1	TGTGCCAGCAGCGTAGGTCCAGGGGGCAAGGGGTCCTATAATTCACCCCTCCACTTT	CASSVGPGGKGSYNSPLHF
TRBV12-3/TRBV12-4	TRBJ1-5	13	NA	TRBD1	TGTGCCATCTCAGACAGGGTGGAACAGCCCCAGCATTTT	CAISDRVEQPQHF
TRBV6-6	TRBJ1-6	15	many	TRBD1	TGTGCCAGCAGCTCAGGACAGGGAAACAGTTCACCCCTCCACTTT	CASSSGQGNSSPLHF
TRBV7-9	TRBJ2-7	15	many	TRBD2	TGTGCCAGCAGCAATCCGGGACTAGCGGGTGAAGAGCAGTACTTC	CASSNPGLAGEEQYF
TRBV12-3/TRBV12-4	TRBJ1-3	16	many	TRBD1	TGTGCCAGCAGTTTAGGGACAGGGGTCTCTGGAAACACCATATATTTT	CASSLGTGVSGNTIYF
TRBV6-6	TRBJ1-1	12	many	NA	TGTGCCAGCAGCCCAGGACCGTTGTCTGCTTTCTTT	CASSPGPLSAFF
TRBV20-1	TRBJ2-2	14	many	TRBD1	TGCAGTGCCAACGACAGGGGCGCCACCGGGGAGCTGTTTTTT	CSANDRGATGELFF
TRBV5-6	TRBJ2-7	17	many	NA	TGTGCCAGCAGCTCTAGGGCTGGCCTAATCAGGAGCTACGAGCAGTACTTC	CASSSRAGLIRSYEQYF
TRBV3-1	TRBJ2-2	16	many	TRBD2	TGTGCCAGCAGCCAAAGACTAGCGGCGAACACCGGGGAGCTGTTTTTT	CASSQRLAANTGELFF
TRBV12-5	TRBJ2-7	12	NA	NA	TGTGCTAGTGGTTTATATCCCCTCGAGCAGTACTTC	CASGLYPLEQYF
TRBV4-1	TRBJ2-1	14	few	NA	TGCGCCAGCAGCCATCTTACATTCTACAATGAGCAGTTCTTC	CASSHLTFYNEQFF
TRBV6-6	TRBJ1-1	14	many	NA	TGTGCCAGCCGGCAGGGCTCTGTGAACACTGAAGCTTTCTTT	CASRQGSVNTEAFF
TRBV30	TRBJ1-1	13	many	NA	TGTGCCTGGAGTGTCGGGGTGCACACTGAAGCTTTCTTT	CAWSVGVHTEAFF
TRBV3-1	TRBJ2-5	17	few	TRBD1	TGTGCCAGCAGCCAAGTAGGACAGGGGGCCCACCAAGAGACCCAGTACTTC	CASSQVGQGAHQETQYF
TRBV6-2/TRBV6-3	TRBJ2-1	17	many	TRBD2	TGTGCCAGCAGTTACTCTATAGCGGGAGGGCCGCGGGGTACGGTGTTCTTC	CASSYSIAGGPRGTVFF
TRBV2	TRBJ1-4	16	many	NA	TGTGCCAGCAGTGTAGAGCAGAGAACAACTAATGAAAAACTGTTTTTT	CASSVEQRTTNEKLFF
TRBV12-3/TRBV12-4	TRBJ1-6	14	many	TRBD1	TGTGCCAGCAGCCGGGACAGCTATAATTCACCCCTCCACTTT	CASSRDSYNSPLHF
TRBV7-9	TRBJ1-1	15	many	NA	TGTGCCAGCAGCTTAGTAGTTCAGGGGAGTACTGAAGCTTTCTTT	CASSLVVQGSTEAFF
TRBV27	TRBJ2-4	14	many	NA	TGTGCCAGCAGTTCTTGGGAGTGGAAAAACATTCAGTACTTC	CASSSWEWKNIQYF
TRBV6-2/TRBV6-3	TRBJ1-4	18	many	TRBD1	TGTGCCAGCGGGAGATTCAGGGGGCGCTTTTCAACTAATGAAAAACTGTTTTTT	CASGRFRGRFSTNEKLFF
TRBV4-1	TRBJ2-7	15	many	TRBD1	TGCGCCAGCAGCACCCAATCCGGGACAGGGCACGAGCAGTACTTC	CASSTQSGTGHEQYF
TRBV11-2	TRBJ2-5	17	many	TRBD2	TGTGCCAGCAGCTCGAATATAGCGGGCGGGTACCAAGAGACCCAGTACTTC	CASSSNIAGGYQETQYF
TRBV29-1	TRBJ1-1	13	many	NA	TGCAGCGTCTCCAGGATCATGAACACTGAAGCTTTCTTT	CSVSRIMNTEAFF
TRBV12-3/TRBV12-4	TRBJ2-2	13	many	NA	TGTGCCAGCAGCGAGCGAGGGGTCGGGGAGCTGTTTTTT	CASSERGVGELFF
TRBV12-3/TRBV12-4	TRBJ2-7	14	many	NA	TGTGCCAGCAGTCCCATTAGTTACACCTACGAGCAGTACTTC	CASSPISYTYEQYF
TRBV7-2	TRBJ1-2	16	many	NA	TGTGCCAGCAGCTTGGAGAACAGGGTGAATTACTATGGCTACACCTTC	CASSLENRVNYYGYTF
TRBV10-3	TRBJ1-5	14	many	NA	TGTGCCATCAGACAACAGGGTGGCAATCAGCCCCAGCATTTT	CAIRQQGGNQPQHF
TRBV12-3/TRBV12-4	TRBJ1-2	14	many	NA	TGTGCCAGCAGCTCATACAGGGAAGAAAGTGGCTACACCTTC	CASSSYREESGYTF
TRBV12-3/TRBV12-4	TRBJ2-5	15	many	TRBD2	TGTGCCAGCAGGGTAGCGGGAGAAGGGATTAAGACCCAGTACTTC	CASRVAGEGIKTQYF
TRBV14	TRBJ2-7	13	NA	NA	TGTGCCAGCAGCCAAAACCAGGGGTACGAGCAGTACTTC	CASSQNQGYEQYF
TRBV30	TRBJ2-1	12	NA	NA	TGTGCCTGGAGTGCTGGCTATGCTGAGCAGTTCTTC	CAWSAGYAEQFF
TRBV6-5	TRBJ1-1	16	NA	TRBD1	TGTGCCAGCAGTCTTCGGACAGGACACATGAACACTGAAGCTTTCTTT	CASSLRTGHMNTEAFF
TRBV5-1	TRBJ2-1	14	many	NA	TGCGCCAGCAGCTTGGCAACAGGCCACAATGAGCAGTTCTTC	CASSLATGHNEQFF
TRBV19	TRBJ1-1	15	many	NA	TGTGCCAGTAGTCCGTATAATAAGGTTGACACTGAAGCTTTCTTT	CASSPYNKVDTEAFF
TRBV15	TRBJ2-7	14	many	TRBD1	TGTGCCACCAGCTTCGGACAGGGGAGCTACGAGCAGTACTTC	CATSFGQGSYEQYF
TRBV20-1	TRBJ1-1	15	NA	NA	TGCAGTGCTACGACAGGATTTAACATGAACACTGAAGCTTTCTTT	CSATTGFNMNTEAFF
TRBV7-9	TRBJ2-1	17	many	TRBD1	TGTGCCAGCAGCTTATCACTTTGGGACAGGGACTACAATGAGCAGTTCTTC	CASSLSLWDRDYNEQFF